This T cell receptor beta chain was captured by sequencing in a study of T cells in Graves' hyperthyroidism and ophthalmopathy. Study summary: Blood from the periphery was taken at initial diagnosis, before any treatment.

Study-wide results and limits: Ophthalmopathy cases were set apart from stable hyperthyroidism by a 13 V-J model.

In its sample, this clonotype was seen many times. The antigen remains unidentified. Regions amplified from RNA transcripts were the TCR beta CDR3 regions. Using the HTBI primer set, a first-round RT-PCR was run on the TCR CDR3. TCRdb reprocessed the multiplex PCR reads with MiXCR, giving one entry per CDR3 protein. The data show hundreds of thousands of distinct CDR3 sequences, roughly 20% seen once. From more than 9.5 ml of fresh peripheral blood, PBMCs were isolated. The CDR3 contains 12 residues. From germline, CDR1 is SNHLY and CDR2 FYNNEI. With 6 bases removed from V and 0 bases from J, the gap between germline ends came to 5 bases.

The TCR sequence derives from a woman aged 45-65 years with Graves' hyperthyroidism that later progressed to Graves' ophthalmopathy. The chain has TRBV2 and TRBJ1-1; no clear D gene. Sequenced sample: blood. CDR3 protein: CASRVMNTEAFF. The CDR3 DNA reads as TGTGCCAGCAGAGTCATGAACACTGAAGCTTTCTTT.